The 2 T cell receptor beta chains reported below all come from one sample, sequenced in a study of vaccination and CD4 T cells after COVID-19. Which antigens these TCRs recognize remains unknown. CD4+ T cells that had been cultured provided DNA sequenced with the Oncomine TCR Beta short-read assay. TCRdb reanalysed the PCR reads using MiXCR and keeps one entry per CDR3 protein. The data show about 25,000 distinct CDR3 sequences, around 49% seen once. Treatment defined: approximately 10-day PBMC culture with coronavirus spike peptide pools or control peptides (ViraFEST assay). The specimen was CD4+ T cells from blood, cultured in vitro. These TCRs come from a human donor who had recovered from COVID-19.

The J gene is TRBJ2-7, the V gene TRBV7-3; D is unresolved. Germline CDR1 and CDR2: SGHTA and FQGTGA. The CDR3 is made up of 11 amino acids. Trimming shortened V by 2 bases and J by 5 bases, and 4 bases separated the two germline ends. CDR3 loop: CASSLDNEQYF. The DNA of the CDR3 is TGTGCCAGCAGCTTAGACAACGAGCAGTACTTC.

Only a few counts were recorded for this clonotype. The chain has TRBV6-1 and TRBJ2-7; 10 bases agree with TRBD1. This CDR3 spans 14 amino acids. Germline V gene lookup returns CDR1 MNHNS and CDR2 SASEGT. J was trimmed by 6 bases and V by 11 bases; bases with no gene match: 13. CDR3 nucleotide sequence: TGTGCCCTCGGCTCGGGGGGACAGGGGCGCGAGCAGTACTTC. Translation: CALGSGGQGREQYF.